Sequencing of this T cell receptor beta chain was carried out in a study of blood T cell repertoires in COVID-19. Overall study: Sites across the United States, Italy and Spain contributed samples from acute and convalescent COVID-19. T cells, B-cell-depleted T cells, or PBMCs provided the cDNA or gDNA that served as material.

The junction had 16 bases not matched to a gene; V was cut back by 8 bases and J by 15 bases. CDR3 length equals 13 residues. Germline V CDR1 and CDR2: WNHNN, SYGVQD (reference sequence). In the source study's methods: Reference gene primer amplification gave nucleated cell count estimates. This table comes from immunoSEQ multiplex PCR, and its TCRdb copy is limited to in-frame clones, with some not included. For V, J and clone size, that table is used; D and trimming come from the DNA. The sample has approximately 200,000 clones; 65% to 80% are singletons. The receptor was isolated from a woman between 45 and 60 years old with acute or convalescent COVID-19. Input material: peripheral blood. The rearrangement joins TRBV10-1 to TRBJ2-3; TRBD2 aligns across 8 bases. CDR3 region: CASSLRIDGRAYF. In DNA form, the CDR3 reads TGCGCCAGCTCCCTGAGAATAGACGGGAGGGCCTATTTT.